Shown below are 13 T cell receptor beta chains from a single sample sequenced in a study of molecular identifiers for immune sequencing clone quantification. TCRdb redid the calling of the PCR reads with MiXCR, one entry per CDR3 protein. Among about half a million distinct CDR3 sequences listed, 20% to 25% were seen once. The specimen sequenced was naive CD8+ T cells from blood, with Jurkat cell RNA spiked in. Subset defined: FACS-sorted CD8+CD4-CCR7+CD45RA+ naive T cells. The source is a human donor in good health. Some libraries in this study had Jurkat cell RNA spiked in.

In this sample, this clonotype turned up many times. The V gene is TRBV7-2, the J gene TRBJ2-3; the D is unclear. CDR3 length equals 16 residues. Germline V lookup: CDR1 SGHTA, CDR2 FQGNSA. The V and J ends lost 5 bases and 0 bases respectively, with 15 bases between them. CDR3 sequence (DNA): TGTGCCAGCAGCCCCCGGACCGTGGCTAGCACAGATACGCAGTATTTT. This gives the protein CASSPRTVASTDTQYF.

This clonotype was observed a few times. CDR3 in DNA: TGCAGTGCTAGGACCCAGTACCTTCCCTACGAGCAGTACTTC. It is translated as CSARTQYLPYEQYF. The chain recombines TRBV20-1 with TRBJ2-7; D is ambiguous. The CDR3 is made up of 14 amino acids. V shed 3 bases and J shed 2 bases, with 14 bases lying between them. The germline CDR1 and CDR2 sequences are DFQATT and SNEGSKA (reference sequence).

The chain employs TRBV6-2 or TRBV6-3 and TRBJ2-1; 9 nucleotides match TRBD1. The CDR3 is 15 amino acids. Germline V lookup: CDR1 MNHEY, CDR2 SVGEGT. V gave up 5 bases and J gave up 6 bases; unmatched junction bases: 8. As DNA, the CDR3 is TGTGCCAGCAGTCGGTGGGACAGGGATTTCAATGAGCAGTTCTTC. This sequence encodes CASSRWDRDFNEQFF.

This clonotype has a count of ten or more. This chain joins TRBV6-2 or TRBV6-3 and TRBJ1-5, with D unresolved. The CDR3 spans 14 residues. V was cut by 6 bases and J by 1 base, with 10 bases left in between. The germline V gene has CDR1 MNHEY and CDR2 SVGEGT. The CDR3: CASSPTGSNQPQHF. The CDR3 DNA follows: TGTGCCAGCAGCCCTACGGGGAGCAATCAGCCCCAGCATTTT.

This clonotype showed up many times. V is TRBV20-1 and J is TRBJ2-7, with 9 bases matching TRBD2. The V gene end was trimmed by 5 bases and the J gene end by 9 bases; junction bases not matched to a gene: 20. Germline-derived CDR1 and CDR2 are DFQATT and SNEGSKA (reference sequence). This CDR3 comprises 16 residues. The CDR3: CSAPGSSGDSYERQYF. CDR3 nucleotides: TGCAGTGCTCCTGGTTCTAGCGGGGATTCCTACGAGCGGCAGTACTTC.

This clonotype came up many times. The rearrangement joins TRBV14 to TRBJ2-7; D may be TRBD1 or TRBD2 (5 bases each). The V end lost 3 bases, the J end lost 0 bases, and 12 bases lay between the germline ends. CDR3 length equals 15 residues. The germline V gene has CDR1 SGHDN and CDR2 FVKESK. CDR3 coding DNA: TGTGCCAGCAGCCACGGGACCGCCCTCTCCTACGAGCAGTACTTC. Its protein is CASSHGTALSYEQYF.

This clonotype was detected ten times or more. This sequence joins TRBV28 and TRBJ1-3, with D maybe TRBD1 (5 bases). Germline CDR1 is MDHEN and CDR2 is SYDVKM. The CDR3 spans 13 residues. Trimming pared 5 bases from V and 4 bases from J, leaving 9 bases between. The CDR3 DNA follows: TGTGCCAGCAGTGCCGAGGGGGGAAACACCATATATTTT. This codes for CASSAEGGNTIYF.

This clonotype showed up many times. V and J are TRBV29-1 and TRBJ1-1, with 10 nucleotides matching TRBD1. The CDR3 runs to 13 residues. The J segment lost 5 bases and the V segment lost 5 bases, leaving 5 bases of the junction unmatched. CDR1 and CDR2 (germline): SQVTM, ANQGSEA. The CDR3 coding sequence is TGCAGCGTTCCTGACAGGGGGCATACTGAAGCTTTCTTT. Encoded protein: CSVPDRGHTEAFF.

A note on this clonotype: A much larger clone differs from this one at a single base, so this may be a read error. This chain joins TRBV5-1 and TRBJ2-5, with a weak D call TRBD2 (5 bases). The length of the CDR3 is 12 residues. With 4 bases removed from V and 6 bases from J, the gap between germline ends came to 10 bases. Germline V gene lookup returns CDR1 SGHRS and CDR2 YFSETQ. The DNA for the CDR3 is TGCGCCAGCAGCGACGACGGGAAGACCCAGTACTTC. Protein product: CASSDDGKTQYF.

This clonotype appeared a few times. J is TRBJ2-2 and V is TRBV24-1; possibly TRBD1 for D (6 bases). V was clipped by 2 bases and J by 1 base, with 13 bases between them. Looked up from germline, CDR1 is KGHDR and CDR2 is SFDVKD. The CDR3 has 17 residues. CDR3 DNA: TGTGCCACCAGTGATTCGGGGAGACAGGAGAACACCGGGGAGCTGTTTTTT. This gives the protein CATSDSGRQENTGELFF.

As regards this clonotype: The junction departs from germline at one end; a sequencing error may be responsible. The genes are TRBV24-1 and TRBJ2-6; possibly TRBD1 for D (6 bases). This CDR3 region has 14 residues. The germline V gene has CDR1 KGHDR and CDR2 SFDVKD. CDR3 sequence: CATSRGSGANALTF. The CDR3 DNA follows: TGTGCCACCAGCAGGGGATCCGGGGCCAACGCCCTGACTTTC.

This clonotype was recorded at least ten times. At one boundary the junction diverges from the germline segment, which might be a read error. The rearrangement joins TRBV6-2 or TRBV6-3 to TRBJ2-7, with D perhaps assigned TRBD1 or TRBD2 (5 bases each). The length of the CDR3 is 13 residues. CDR1 is MNHEY, CDR2 SVGEGT, per germline. In nucleotides, the CDR3 is TGTGCCACCGGCCCCACCCTACCGGGACGGCTGAACTTC. Its translation is CATGPTLPGRLNF.

This clonotype was found many times. The chain links TRBV12-3 or TRBV12-4 to TRBJ1-5; D call uncertain. This CDR3 is 15 amino acids long. Trimming removed 5 bases from V and 0 bases from J, with 11 bases in between. The CDR3 DNA is TGTGCCAGCAGTGCTATAGAGAATAGCAATCAGCCCCAGCATTTT. Translating gives CASSAIENSNQPQHF.